A single sample gave rise to the 17 T cell receptor beta chains below, sequenced in a study of blood T cells in healthy people across ages. Next came a second PCR, run for about 6 to 12 cycles, which used a sample-barcoded 5' primer along with a J-beta primer mix. TCRdb recomputed calls from the 5' RACE reads with MiXCR, one row per CDR3 protein. The profile shows approximately 780,000 distinct CDR3 sequences, roughly 25% of them singletons. These records were also assigned to another study, of T cells of mothers and their children.

The specimen was blood. These receptors all come from a boy aged 5-17 years in good health.

This clonotype was detected a few times. The CDR3 nucleotides read TGTGCCAGCAGCCAAGATTGGCGGGATGAGCAGTTCTTC. Encoded protein: CASSQDWRDEQFF. J is TRBJ2-5 and V is TRBV3-1; D is possibly TRBD2 (5 bases). The DNA matches TRBJ2-1 better at its end, which makes the J call doubtful. The CDR3 covers 13 residues. Germline-derived CDR1 and CDR2 are LGHDT and YNNKEL (reference sequence).

This clonotype was observed a handful of times. The rearrangement uses TRBV10-3 and TRBJ2-3; no definite D call. CDR1 and CDR2 from the germline V gene are ENHRY and SYGVKD. The CDR3 extends over 14 amino acids. V lost 0 bases and J 7 bases, leaving 11 bases between the germline ends. The CDR3 DNA sequence: TGTGCCATCAGTGAGTCCAAAGGGCGTCATACGCAGTATTTT. This gives the protein CAISESKGRHTQYF.

The chain recombines TRBV30 with TRBJ1-4, with D maybe TRBD1 (6 bases). In germline, CDR1 is GTSNPN, CDR2 SVGIG (reference sequence). Trimming took 5 bases from V and 8 from J, leaving 15 bases between them. The CDR3 contains 13 residues. As DNA, the CDR3 is TGTGCCTGGGGGCCAAAGGGGGTCGAAAAACTGTTTTTT. Protein sequence: CAWGPKGVEKLFF. The complete variable domain, with remaining parts taken from reference TRBV30 and TRBJ1-4, reads SQTIHQWPATLVQPVGSPLSLECTVEGTSNPNLYWYRQAAGRGLQLLFYSVGIGQISSEVPQNLSASRPQDRQFILSSKKLLLSDSGFYLCAWGPKGVEKLFFGSGTQLSVL.

The rearrangement uses TRBV28 and TRBJ1-5, with 8 nucleotides matching TRBD1. There are 14 residues in the CDR3. Germline loops: CDR1 MDHEN, CDR2 SYDVKM. V lost 10 bases to trimming and J lost 1 base; unmatched junction nucleotides: 6. Here the CDR3 reads CAIPDRASNQPQHF. In DNA form, the CDR3 reads TGTGCCATTCCGGACAGGGCAAGCAATCAGCCCCAGCATTTT.

This clonotype was seen more than once but under ten times. The chain couples TRBV20-1 to TRBJ2-5; TRBD2 matches 8 bases. Germline-derived CDR1 and CDR2 are DFQATT and SNEGSKA (reference sequence). There are 14 residues in the CDR3. Trimming took 6 bases from V and 4 from J; bases not matched to a gene: 10. CDR3: CSAPRGGSTETQYF. The CDR3 nucleotides read TGCAGTGCCCCCCGGGGGGGTTCTACAGAGACCCAGTACTTC.

This clonotype came up a few times. The rearrangement links TRBV27 to TRBJ1-4; tentatively, D is TRBD1 (5 bases). Germline CDR1 reads MNHEY; CDR2 reads SMNVEV (reference sequence). The CDR3 is 15 amino acids. Trimming removed 5 bases at V and 5 bases at J, with 15 bases between. The CDR3 nucleotides read TGTGCCAGCAGTACCTTTCAGGGCCTGAATGAAAAACTGTTTTTT. Amino acid sequence: CASSTFQGLNEKLFF.

The chain is built from TRBV5-1 and TRBJ2-5; D is possibly TRBD2 (7 bases). The V gene's germline CDR1 is SGHRS and CDR2 YFSETQ. V gave up 4 bases and J gave up 5 bases, with 21 bases separating them. The length of the CDR3 is 16 residues. CDR3 protein: CASSLAPAGAGETQYF. CDR3 bases: TGCGCCAGCAGCCTGGCCCCTGCGGGGGCGGGGGAGACCCAGTACTTC.

This clonotype came up a few times. This CDR3 reads CASSEFGDTEAFF. The DNA of the CDR3 is TGTGCCAGCAGTGAATTCGGGGACACTGAAGCTTTCTTT. This chain uses TRBV6-1 with TRBJ1-1; no definite D call. CDR1 and CDR2 from the germline V gene are MNHNS and SASEGT. V dropped 2 bases and J dropped 3 bases, with 7 bases sitting between them. The CDR3 length is 13 residues.

V gene TRBV5-6 combines with J gene TRBJ2-5; either TRBD1 or TRBD2 may fit D (5 bases each). The CDR3 extends over 15 amino acids. The V gene lost 5 bases and the J gene lost 3 bases, with 17 bases spanning the gap. The germline V gene encodes CDR1 SGHDT and CDR2 YYEEEE. The CDR3 nucleotides are TGTGCCAGCAGTTATCCGGGACGCCGAGAAGAGACCCAGTACTTC. It is translated as CASSYPGRREETQYF.

V is TRBV28 and J is TRBJ1-1, with 9 bases matching TRBD1. In germline, CDR1 is MDHEN, CDR2 SYDVKM. The junction had 8 bases not matched to a gene; V was cut back by 5 bases and J by 1 base. This CDR3 is built from 16 residues. Written as DNA, the CDR3 is TGTGCCAGCAGTAATACACAGGGGGCTGGGAACACTGAAGCTTTCTTT. This gives the protein CASSNTQGAGNTEAFF.

The chain has TRBV5-1 and TRBJ2-7; TRBD1 might be the D (6 bases). Germline V gene sequence: CDR1 SGHRS, CDR2 YFSETQ. The germline V and J ends were trimmed by 2 bases and 7 bases, with 19 bases remaining between them. The CDR3 loop spans 15 amino acids. CDR3 in DNA: TGCGCCAGCAGCTTATATACCGGGACACCCTGGGAGCAGTACTTC. Translating it yields CASSLYTGTPWEQYF.

CDR3 coding DNA: TGCAGCGTTGACGGGACTAGCTCCCCTACCCAGTACTTC. Its protein product is CSVDGTSSPTQYF. The chain joins TRBV29-1 to TRBJ2-5; TRBD2 aligns across 9 bases. Trimming removed 3 bases from V and 8 bases from J; junction bases left unmatched: 7. CDR1 and CDR2 from the germline V gene are SQVTM and ANQGSEA. This CDR3 contains 13 residues. Full variable domain (rest looked up from reference TRBV29-1 and TRBJ2-5): SAVISQKPSRDICQRGTSLTIQCQVDSQVTMMFWYRQQPGQSLTLIATANQGSEATYESGFVIDKFPISRPNLTFSTLTVSNMSPEDSSIYLCSVDGTSSPTQYFGPGTRLLVL.

This clonotype was observed a handful of times. This rearrangement joins TRBV10-3 to TRBJ2-3; possibly TRBD1 or TRBD2 for D (5 bases each). The V gene lost 6 bases and the J gene lost 5 bases, with 15 bases spanning the gap. The CDR3 covers 14 residues. Looked up from germline, CDR1 is ENHRY and CDR2 is SYGVKD. CDR3 residues: CAIRTELAGDTQYF. The CDR3 DNA reads TGTGCCATCAGGACAGAGCTAGCAGGAGATACGCAGTATTTT.

The V gene is TRBV27, the J gene TRBJ2-1; D uncertain. V lost 6 bases to trimming and J lost 8 bases, with 11 bases between them. Germline V gene sequence: CDR1 MNHEY, CDR2 SMNVEV (reference sequence). There are 12 residues in the CDR3. CDR3 sequence (DNA): TGTGCCAGCAGCCCGACGCCGTATGAGCAGTTCTTC. Its translation: CASSPTPYEQFF.

This clonotype turned up a few times. The J gene is TRBJ2-5, the V gene TRBV12-3 or TRBV12-4; 8 bases fit TRBD2. V shed 5 bases, J shed 6 bases, and the junction held 8 bases outside the gene matches. The CDR3 consists of 14 residues. The CDR3: CASSVSGGQQTQYF. DNA for the CDR3: TGTGCCAGCAGTGTGAGCGGGGGCCAGCAGACCCAGTACTTC.

The V call is TRBV11-2, the J call TRBJ1-1; D may be TRBD1 (6 bases). There are 11 residues in the CDR3. Germline V gene lookup returns CDR1 SGHAT and CDR2 FQNNGV. V was trimmed by 9 bases and J by 6 bases, leaving 11 bases between them. This CDR3 reads CARPQGSEAFF. The DNA of the CDR3 is TGTGCCAGGCCACAGGGCTCTGAAGCTTTCTTT.

A few counts support this clonotype. V gene TRBV3-1 combines with J gene TRBJ2-5, with 11 nucleotides matching TRBD2. The J call is uncertain, as TRBJ2-1 better fits the DNA end. The CDR3 totals 13 residues. Germline V gene lookup returns CDR1 LGHDT and CDR2 YNNKEL (reference sequence). CDR3 in amino acids: CASSFLAGGEQFF. In DNA form, the CDR3 reads TGTGCCAGCAGCTTCCTAGCGGGGGGAGAGCAGTTCTTC.